This TCR beta chain was profiled in a study of blood T cell repertoires in COVID-19. The CDR3 loop spans 13 amino acids. CDR1 GTSNPN and CDR2 SVGIG come from the germline V gene (reference sequence). The V end lost 5 bases, the J end lost 4 bases, and 11 bases lay between the germline ends. Some clones are missing from TCRdb's copy, which holds only in-frame ones; the method was immunoSEQ multiplex PCR. This sample has over 60,000 clones, with roughly 89% found just once. The sample was peripheral blood. The chain carries TRBV30 and TRBJ1-4; D is unresolved. This clonotype was sampled from a woman between 45 and 65 years old with active COVID-19. The CDR3 sequence: CAWSGMLNEKLFF. The CDR3 nucleotides are TGTGCCTGGTCGGGGATGCTTAATGAAAAACTGTTTTTT.